This T cell receptor (beta chain) was sequenced for a study of CD8 T cells in ankylosing spondylitis. TCRdb re-called the 5' RACE reads through MiXCR, storing one row per CDR3 protein. The data contain tens of thousands of distinct CDR3 sequences, roughly 6.1% of them singletons. This clonotype was found many times. With V trimmed by 6 bases and J by 3 bases, 6 bases remained unmatched. Looked up from germline, CDR1 is SQVTM and CDR2 is ANQGSEA. This CDR3 spans 15 amino acids. This TCR derives from a male donor with ankylosing spondylitis. Sample: synovial fluid, either unsorted or a sorted T cell fraction (not recorded which). This chain connects TRBV29-1 to TRBJ1-5; 12 bases line up with TRBD1. The CDR3 region has the DNA TGCAGCGTGACCGGGACAGGGGGCCCCAATCAGCCCCAGCATTTT. The encoded protein is CSVTGTGGPNQPQHF.